Listed here are 4 T cell receptor beta chains from one sample, sequenced in a study of blood T cells in healthy people across ages. The authors ran a second PCR of about 6 to 11 cycles using a sample-barcoded 5' primer and a J-beta primer mix. MiXCR, applied by TCRdb to the 5' RACE reads, yields one record per CDR3 protein. The sample yields some 790,000 distinct CDR3 sequences, 29% seen once. The sample was blood. These TCRs come from a woman aged 80 or older in good health.

The rearrangement uses TRBV7-9 and TRBJ1-2; D is undetermined. V gave up 6 bases and J gave up 8 bases, with 25 bases separating them. Germline CDR1 SEHNR, CDR2 FQNEAQ (reference sequence). This CDR3 is 16 amino acids long. The CDR3 DNA reads as TGTGCCAGCAGGACGGATCCTGGGGTCGGAAGGCGAGGCTACACCTTC. Protein: CASRTDPGVGRRGYTF.

Written as DNA, the CDR3 is TGCAGTGCTAGAGATGATTTGACAGGGGCTGATTATAATTCACCCCTCCACTTT. This translates into CSARDDLTGADYNSPLHF. V usage is TRBV20-1 and J usage is TRBJ1-6, with TRBD1 matching over 8 bases. V lost 0 bases, J lost 4 bases, and 11 bases stayed unmatched. The CDR3 covers 18 residues. Germline CDR1 DFQATT, CDR2 SNEGSKA (reference sequence).

On this clonotype itself: A much larger clone differs by one base, so this may be a read error. The genes are TRBV21-1 and TRBJ1-2; the D segment call TRBD1 is taken from the table without a DNA check. TRBV21-1 constitutes a pseudogene. The CDR3 is 15 amino acids. In DNA, the CDR3 is TGTGCCAGCAGCAAAGGGACAGCCCCTAACTATGGCTACACCTTC. It specifies CASSKGTAPNYGYTF.

CDR3 coding DNA: TGTGCCAGCAGTTTATTTCCTAGCGGGGAAGATACGCAGTATTTT. It encodes CASSLFPSGEDTQYF. The chain links TRBV27 to TRBJ2-3; 9 bases are a match to TRBD2. The CDR3 consists of 15 residues. The germline V gene encodes CDR1 MNHEY and CDR2 SMNVEV (reference sequence). J gave up 5 bases and V 1 base, and 4 bases lay outside the gene matches.